This T cell receptor beta chain was identified during a study of PD-1 blockade in classical Hodgkin lymphoma. This clone was found a few times. There was relapse after autologous stem cell transplantation in every patient, and there was variation in brentuximab vedotin exposure. Sequenced by immunoSEQ multiplex PCR; TCRdb stores in-frame clones only, minus some. Here the sample spans more than 140,000 clones, 78% being singletons. This receptor was identified in a human donor with classical Hodgkin lymphoma. The sample was peripheral blood mononuclear cells (PBMCs), taken before the second cycle of nivolumab.

The CDR3 DNA is TGCGCCAGCAGCCGAGGGACTAGCGGTTTTATGGACGAGCAGTACTTC. Translated, it gives CASSRGTSGFMDEQYF. V usage is TRBV5-1 and J usage is TRBJ2-7, with TRBD2 identical over 11 bases. V trimming: 4 bases; J trimming: 5 bases; junction bases outside the gene matches: 11. Germline V gives CDR1 SGHRS, CDR2 YFSETQ. This CDR3 has 16 amino acids.